Presented here are 20 T cell receptor beta chains from one specimen sequenced in a study of T cell repertoires in cytomegalovirus infection. In TCRdb, the reads were re-called with MiXCR into one record per CDR3 protein. The sample has around 350,000 distinct CDR3 sequences, less than 20% seen once. Sequencing was carried out using PBMCs. These receptors were taken from a human donor in good health (CMV status not recorded). Some clones in this sample may be carry-over from other donors' samples.

The table lists this clonotype with many counts. The chain employs TRBV7-9 and TRBJ2-1; 10 bases agree with TRBD2. There are 15 residues in the CDR3. V trimming: 5 bases; J trimming: 6 bases; junction bases outside the gene matches: 7. The germline V gene has CDR1 SEHNR and CDR2 FQNEAQ (reference sequence). The CDR3 loop reads CASSVGLALSNEQFF. CDR3 DNA sequence: TGTGCCAGCAGCGTGGGACTAGCGTTGAGCAATGAGCAGTTCTTC.

J is TRBJ1-1 and V is TRBV28; possible D gene TRBD1, 6 bases. The CDR3 contains 11 residues. Germline V CDR1 and CDR2: MDHEN, SYDVKM. Between the trimmed V and J ends, which lost 6 bases and 11 bases, there was a span of 13 bases. The CDR3 protein is CASRTTGWAFF. In DNA, the CDR3 is TGTGCCAGCAGAACTACAGGGTGGGCTTTCTTT.

The V gene is TRBV4-3, the J gene TRBJ2-3; TRBD2 aligns across 14 bases. Germline CDR1 LGHNA, CDR2 YSLEER. The V gene end was trimmed by 3 bases and the J gene end by 5 bases; junction bases not matched to a gene: 4. The length of the CDR3 is 16 residues. CDR3 DNA: TGCGCCAGCAGCCAGGGGACTAGCGGGAGTGGAGATACGCAGTATTTT. Protein product: CASSQGTSGSGDTQYF.

A few counts support this clonotype. The chain couples TRBV20-1 to TRBJ2-7; TRBD1 aligns across 8 bases. The CDR3 has 14 amino acids. The germline V gene has CDR1 DFQATT and CDR2 SNEGSKA (reference sequence). Trimming removed 6 bases from V and 1 base from J; junction bases left unmatched: 8. The CDR3 nucleotides are TGCAGTGCCCCCCTCCGGGACAGGTCCTACGAGCAGTACTTC. It is translated as CSAPLRDRSYEQYF.

The chain is built from TRBV28 and TRBJ1-2; 10 bases are a match to TRBD1. With 7 bases clipped from V and 7 bases from J, the junction kept 6 bases outside the gene matches. Germline V gives CDR1 MDHEN, CDR2 SYDVKM. CDR3 length: 13 residues. This CDR3 is CASNRDRGGGYTF. As DNA, the CDR3 is TGTGCCAGCAACCGGGACAGGGGCGGTGGCTACACCTTC.

The V gene is TRBV20-1, the J gene TRBJ2-1; D is unclear. Germline V gives CDR1 DFQATT, CDR2 SNEGSKA (reference sequence). CDR3 length: 11 residues. The V gene lost 3 bases and the J gene lost 10 bases, with 10 bases spanning the gap. The CDR3 protein is CSASRTGEQFF. The CDR3 DNA sequence: TGCAGTGCTAGCCGGACCGGAGAGCAGTTCTTC.

The CDR3 reads CASRGRSGTQYF. The CDR3 nucleotides are TGTGCCAGCAGGGGACGGAGTGGAACCCAGTACTTC. The chain uses TRBV12-3 or TRBV12-4 and TRBJ2-5, with D perhaps given as TRBD1 or TRBD2 (5 bases each). The CDR3 has 12 residues. Trimming took off 6 bases at V and 8 bases at J, with 13 bases between the two ends.

This clonotype was seen many times. The chain employs TRBV7-2 and TRBJ2-5; 9 bases are a match to TRBD2. CDR1 and CDR2 (germline): SGHTA, FQGNSA. This CDR3 spans 16 amino acids. The trim removed 0 bases at V and 5 bases at J, leaving 7 bases unmatched. The CDR3 DNA follows: TGTGCCAGCAGCTTAGCGAGTAGCGGGAGTCTTGAGACCCAGTACTTC. Its protein is CASSLASSGSLETQYF. Full variable domain (rest looked up from reference TRBV7-2 and TRBJ2-5): GAGVSQSPSNKVTEKGKDVELRCDPISGHTALYWYRQSLGQGLEFLIYFQGNSAPDKSGLPSDRFSAERTGGSVSTLTIQRTQQEDSAVYLCASSLASSGSLETQYFGPGTRLLVL.

This clonotype was observed at least ten times. This chain connects TRBV7-2 to TRBJ2-3; D gene unclear. The CDR3 sequence is 15 residues long. The germline V gene encodes CDR1 SGHTA and CDR2 FQGNSA. Trimming took 1 base from V and 1 from J, leaving 9 bases between them. The CDR3: CASSLVPGGTDTQYF. As DNA, the CDR3 is TGTGCCAGCAGCTTAGTACCAGGAGGCACAGATACGCAGTATTTT.

This chain joins TRBV2 and TRBJ1-5; D is uncertain. The CDR3 covers 14 residues. Germline V gives CDR1 SNHLY, CDR2 FYNNEI. The V gene lost 6 bases and the J gene lost 0 bases, with 9 bases spanning the gap. The CDR3 is CASREDVSNQPQHF. As DNA, the CDR3 is TGTGCCAGCAGGGAGGACGTTAGCAATCAGCCCCAGCATTTT.

The J gene is TRBJ2-2, the V gene TRBV2, with D perhaps being TRBD1 or TRBD2 (6 bases each). The CDR3 runs to 13 residues. V dropped 7 bases and J dropped 3 bases, with 9 bases sitting between them. The germline V gene has CDR1 SNHLY and CDR2 FYNNEI. CDR3 bases: TGTGCCAGCAACAGGGACTACACCGGGGAGCTGTTTTTT. Translation: CASNRDYTGELFF.

V is TRBV6-6 and J is TRBJ2-7; the D gene is possibly TRBD1 (6 bases). V lost 2 bases, J lost 4 bases, and 15 bases lay in between. Germline assignment: CDR1 MNHNY and CDR2 SVGAGI (reference sequence). The CDR3 consists of 15 residues. The CDR3 nucleotides read TGTGCCAGCAGTTACCAATGGACAGCCTTATACGAGCAGTACTTC. This gives the protein CASSYQWTALYEQYF.

This chain joins TRBV2 and TRBJ2-7, with unresolved D. CDR1 is SNHLY, CDR2 FYNNEI, per germline. V lost 7 bases, J lost 5 bases, and 18 bases lay in between. The CDR3 sequence is 14 residues long. The CDR3 nucleotides read TGTGCCAGCACCGAGTCGCCCAACGAGGACGAGCAGTACTTC. Protein: CASTESPNEDEQYF.

This chain links TRBV28 with TRBJ2-6; D gene ambiguous. Germline values: CDR1 MDHEN, CDR2 SYDVKM. This CDR3 has 17 amino acids. The V and J ends lost 6 bases and 0 bases respectively, with 15 bases between them. In nucleotides, the CDR3 is TGTGCCAGCAGCGCCTCTTCTCCCAGCTCTGGGGCCAACGTCCTGACTTTC. It is translated as CASSASSPSSGANVLTF.

The genes are TRBV29-1 and TRBJ2-5; no firm D call. Trimming took 5 bases from V and 0 from J, leaving 7 bases between them. CDR3 size: 12 residues. Germline CDR1 SQVTM, CDR2 ANQGSEA. The CDR3 bases are TGCAGCGTTACAGACAACCAAGAGACCCAGTACTTC. Translation: CSVTDNQETQYF.

The chain joins TRBV6-6 to TRBJ2-1; D might be TRBD1 or TRBD2, each matching 6 bases. V dropped 7 bases and J dropped 0 bases, with 13 bases sitting between them. The CDR3 runs 15 residues. The germline CDR1 and CDR2 sequences are MNHNY and SVGAGI (reference sequence). CDR3 residues: CASIGGTRSYNEQFF. DNA of the CDR3: TGTGCCAGCATCGGAGGGACACGCTCCTACAATGAGCAGTTCTTC.

V is TRBV19 and J is TRBJ1-4; no reliable D call. This CDR3 comprises 18 residues. CDR1 is LNHDA, CDR2 SQIVND, per germline (reference sequence). V shed 5 bases and J shed 0 bases, with 19 bases lying between them. The CDR3 bases are TGTGCCAGTAGTCCGCAGGATTTCGGATACGCAACTAATGAAAAACTGTTTTTT. Its translation is CASSPQDFGYATNEKLFF.

The chain is built from TRBV7-9 and TRBJ2-5; 9 bases are a match to TRBD1. Germline values: CDR1 SEHNR, CDR2 FQNEAQ (reference sequence). The CDR3 extends over 17 amino acids. V was pared by 3 bases and J by 3 bases, with 11 bases of the junction left unmatched. The DNA for the CDR3 is TGTGCCAGCAGCTTCCCGAACCTGGGACAGGGAAAAGAGACCCAGTACTTC. Translated, it gives CASSFPNLGQGKETQYF.

This clonotype appeared many times. The genes are TRBV7-9 and TRBJ2-1, with D possibly TRBD2 on 5 matching bases. The V end was cut by 4 bases, the J end by 12 bases, with 19 bases between. The CDR3 length is 14 residues. In germline, CDR1 is SEHNR, CDR2 FQNEAQ (reference sequence). The CDR3: CASSSTGEAARQFF. The CDR3, as DNA: TGTGCCAGCAGCTCGACGGGTGAAGCGGCAAGGCAGTTCTTC.

In its sample, this clonotype was seen a few times. The gene calls are TRBV29-1 and TRBJ1-1, with 8 bases fitting TRBD1. The CDR3 covers 12 residues. V lost 7 bases, J lost 4 bases, and 5 bases stayed unmatched. Germline CDR1 and CDR2: SQVTM and ANQGSEA. The CDR3 DNA reads TGCAGCGCTCACACAGGGGGCACTGAAGCTTTCTTT. It translates to CSAHTGGTEAFF. Complete variable domain (other parts from reference TRBV29-1 and TRBJ1-1): SAVISQKPSRDICQRGTSLTIQCQVDSQVTMMFWYRQQPGQSLTLIATANQGSEATYESGFVIDKFPISRPNLTFSTLTVSNMSPEDSSIYLCSAHTGGTEAFFGQGTRLTVV.